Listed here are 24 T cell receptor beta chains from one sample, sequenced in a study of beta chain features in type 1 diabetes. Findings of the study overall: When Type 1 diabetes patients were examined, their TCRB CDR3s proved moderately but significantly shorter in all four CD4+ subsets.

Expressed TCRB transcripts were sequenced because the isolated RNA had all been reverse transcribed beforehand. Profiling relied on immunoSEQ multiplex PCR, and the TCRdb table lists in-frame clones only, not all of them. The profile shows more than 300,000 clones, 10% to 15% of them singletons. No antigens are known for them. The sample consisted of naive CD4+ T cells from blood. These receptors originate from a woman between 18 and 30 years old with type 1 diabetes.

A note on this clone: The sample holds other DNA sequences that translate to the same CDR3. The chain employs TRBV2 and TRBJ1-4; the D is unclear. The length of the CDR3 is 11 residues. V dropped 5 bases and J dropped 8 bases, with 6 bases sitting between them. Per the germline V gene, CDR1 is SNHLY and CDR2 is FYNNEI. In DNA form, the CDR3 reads TGTGCCAGCAGTCTCAGGGAAAAACTGTTTTTT. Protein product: CASSLREKLFF.

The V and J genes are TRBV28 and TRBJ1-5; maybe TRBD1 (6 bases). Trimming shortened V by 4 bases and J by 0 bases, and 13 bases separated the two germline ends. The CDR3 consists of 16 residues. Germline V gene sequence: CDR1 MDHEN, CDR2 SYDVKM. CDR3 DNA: TGTGCCAGCAGTTACAGGGACACGTATAGCAATCAGCCCCAGCATTTT. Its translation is CASSYRDTYSNQPQHF.

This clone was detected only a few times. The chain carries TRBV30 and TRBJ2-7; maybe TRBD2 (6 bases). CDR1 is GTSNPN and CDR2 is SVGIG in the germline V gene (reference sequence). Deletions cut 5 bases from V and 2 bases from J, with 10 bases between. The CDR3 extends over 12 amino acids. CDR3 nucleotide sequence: TGTGCCTGGGCCGGGAGCACCTACGAGCAGTACTTC. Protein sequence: CAWAGSTYEQYF.

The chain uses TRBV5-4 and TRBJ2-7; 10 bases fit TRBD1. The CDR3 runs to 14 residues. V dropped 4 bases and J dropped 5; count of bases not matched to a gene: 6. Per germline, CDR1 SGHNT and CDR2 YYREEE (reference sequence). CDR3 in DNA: TGTGCCAGCAGCCCCCGGGACAGGGGTAACGAGCAGTACTTC. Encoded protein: CASSPRDRGNEQYF.

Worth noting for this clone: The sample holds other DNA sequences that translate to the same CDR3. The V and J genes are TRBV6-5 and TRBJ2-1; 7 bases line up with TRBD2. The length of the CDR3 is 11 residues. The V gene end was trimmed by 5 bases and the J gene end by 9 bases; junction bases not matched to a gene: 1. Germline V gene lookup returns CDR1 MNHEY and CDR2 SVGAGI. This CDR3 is CASSTGGEQFF. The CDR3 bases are TGTGCCAGCAGTACGGGGGGTGAGCAGTTCTTC.

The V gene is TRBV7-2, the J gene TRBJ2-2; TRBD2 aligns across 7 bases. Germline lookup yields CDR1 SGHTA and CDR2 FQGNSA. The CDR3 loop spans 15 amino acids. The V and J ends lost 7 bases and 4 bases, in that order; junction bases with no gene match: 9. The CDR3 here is CASTTPGLSTGELFF. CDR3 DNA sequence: TGTGCCAGCACCACCCCGGGACTAAGCACCGGGGAGCTGTTTTTT. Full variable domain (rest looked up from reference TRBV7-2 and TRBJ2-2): GAGVSQSPSNKVTEKGKDVELRCDPISGHTALYWYRQSLGQGLEFLIYFQGNSAPDKSGLPSDRFSAERTGGSVSTLTIQRTQQEDSAVYLCASTTPGLSTGELFFGEGSRLTVL.

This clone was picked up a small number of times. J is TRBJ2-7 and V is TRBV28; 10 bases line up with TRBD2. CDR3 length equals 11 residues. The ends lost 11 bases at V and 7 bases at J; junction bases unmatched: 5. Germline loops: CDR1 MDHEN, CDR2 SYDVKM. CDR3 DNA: TGTGCCGTCATAGCGGGAGGTGAGCAGTACTTC. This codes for CAVIAGGEQYF.

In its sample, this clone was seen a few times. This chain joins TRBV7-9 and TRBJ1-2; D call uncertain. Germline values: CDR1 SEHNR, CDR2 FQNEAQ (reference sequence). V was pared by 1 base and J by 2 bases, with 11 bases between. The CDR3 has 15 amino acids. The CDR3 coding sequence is TGTGCCAGCAGCTTAGGTGGCGGACTAAACTATGGCTACACCTTC. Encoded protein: CASSLGGGLNYGYTF.

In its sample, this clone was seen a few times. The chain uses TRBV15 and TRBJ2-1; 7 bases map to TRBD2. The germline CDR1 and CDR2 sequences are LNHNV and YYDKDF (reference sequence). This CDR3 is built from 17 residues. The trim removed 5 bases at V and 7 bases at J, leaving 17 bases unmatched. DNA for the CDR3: TGTGCCACCAGCCTCCCCACCCTAGCGGCCTTTGGTAATGAGCAGTTCTTC. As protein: CATSLPTLAAFGNEQFF.

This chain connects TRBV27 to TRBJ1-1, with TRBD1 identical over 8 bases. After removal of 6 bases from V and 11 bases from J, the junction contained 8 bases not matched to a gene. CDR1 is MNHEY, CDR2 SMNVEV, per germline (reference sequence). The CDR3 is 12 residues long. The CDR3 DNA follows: TGTGCCAGCAGGAAAGGACAGGGAGGGGCTTTCTTT. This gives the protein CASRKGQGGAFF.

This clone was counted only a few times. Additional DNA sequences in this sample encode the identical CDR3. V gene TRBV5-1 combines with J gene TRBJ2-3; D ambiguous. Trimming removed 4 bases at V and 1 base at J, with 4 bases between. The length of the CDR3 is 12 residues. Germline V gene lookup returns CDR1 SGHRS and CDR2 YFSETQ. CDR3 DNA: TGCGCCAGCAGCCCGGGCACAGATACGCAGTATTTT. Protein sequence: CASSPGTDTQYF.

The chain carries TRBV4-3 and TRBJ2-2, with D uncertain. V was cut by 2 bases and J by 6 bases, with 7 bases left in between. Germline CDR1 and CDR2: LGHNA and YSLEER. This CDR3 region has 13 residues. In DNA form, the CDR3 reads TGCGCCAGCAGCCAAAAGCCGGCCGGGGAGCTGTTTTTT. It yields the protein CASSQKPAGELFF.

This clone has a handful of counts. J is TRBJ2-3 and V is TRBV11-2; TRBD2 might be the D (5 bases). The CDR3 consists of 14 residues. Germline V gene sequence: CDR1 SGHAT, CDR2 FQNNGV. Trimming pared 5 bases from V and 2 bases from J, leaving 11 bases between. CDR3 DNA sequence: TGTGCCAGCAGCAGGCTAGCACTCACAGATACGCAGTATTTT. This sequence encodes CASSRLALTDTQYF.

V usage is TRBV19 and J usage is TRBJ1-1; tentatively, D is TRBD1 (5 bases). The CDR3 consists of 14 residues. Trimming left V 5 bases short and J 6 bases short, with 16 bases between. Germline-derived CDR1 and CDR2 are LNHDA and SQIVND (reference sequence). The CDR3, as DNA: TGTGCCAGTAGTCCCGGACAAAGGAGGGCTGAAGCTTTCTTT. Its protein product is CASSPGQRRAEAFF.

The CDR3 sequence: CASSLPRGNTEAFF. In DNA form, the CDR3 reads TGTGCCAGCTCACTCCCCAGGGGGAACACTGAAGCTTTCTTT. The rearrangement uses TRBV18 and TRBJ1-1; maybe TRBD1 (6 bases). In germline, CDR1 is KGHSH, CDR2 LQKENI. The CDR3 has 14 residues. Trimming stripped 4 bases from V and 1 base from J, with 10 bases between.

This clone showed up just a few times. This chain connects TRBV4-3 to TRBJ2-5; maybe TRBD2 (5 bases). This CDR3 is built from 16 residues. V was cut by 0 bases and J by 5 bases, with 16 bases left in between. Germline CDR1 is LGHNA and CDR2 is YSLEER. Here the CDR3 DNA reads TGCGCCAGCAGCCAAGAATACCGGCGTACGGGGGAGACCCAGTACTTC. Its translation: CASSQEYRRTGETQYF.

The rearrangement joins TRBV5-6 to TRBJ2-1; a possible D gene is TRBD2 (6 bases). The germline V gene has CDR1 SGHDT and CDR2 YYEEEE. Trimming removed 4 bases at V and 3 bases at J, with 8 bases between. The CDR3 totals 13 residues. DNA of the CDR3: TGTGCCAGCAGCCCGGACTACTACAATGAGCAGTTCTTC. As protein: CASSPDYYNEQFF. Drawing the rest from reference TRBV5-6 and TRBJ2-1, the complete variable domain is DAGVTQSPTHLIKTRGQQVTLRCSPKSGHDTVSWYQQALGQGPQFIFQYYEEEERQRGNFPDRFSGHQFPNYSSELNVNALLLGDSALYLCASSPDYYNEQFFGPGTRLTVL.

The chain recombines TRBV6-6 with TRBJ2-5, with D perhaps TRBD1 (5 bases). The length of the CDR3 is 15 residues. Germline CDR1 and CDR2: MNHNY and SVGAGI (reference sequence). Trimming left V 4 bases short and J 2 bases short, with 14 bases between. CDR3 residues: CASSSPTGFQETQYF. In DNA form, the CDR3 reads TGTGCCAGCAGTTCTCCTACAGGTTTTCAAGAGACCCAGTACTTC.

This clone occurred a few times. CDR3: CAVGTGNEKLFF. In DNA, the CDR3 is TGTGCCGTAGGGACAGGGAATGAAAAACTGTTTTTT. The gene calls are TRBV10-3 and TRBJ1-4; 9 bases are shared with TRBD1. This CDR3 has 12 amino acids. J gave up 5 bases and V 11 bases, and 3 bases lay outside the gene matches. CDR1 and CDR2 (germline): ENHRY, SYGVKD.

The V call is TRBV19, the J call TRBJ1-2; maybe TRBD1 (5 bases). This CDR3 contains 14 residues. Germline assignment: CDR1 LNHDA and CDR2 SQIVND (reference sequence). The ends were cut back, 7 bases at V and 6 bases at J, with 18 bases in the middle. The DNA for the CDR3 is TGTGCCAGTACCCAACCCGGCAGGGCGCATGGCTACACCTTC. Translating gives CASTQPGRAHGYTF.

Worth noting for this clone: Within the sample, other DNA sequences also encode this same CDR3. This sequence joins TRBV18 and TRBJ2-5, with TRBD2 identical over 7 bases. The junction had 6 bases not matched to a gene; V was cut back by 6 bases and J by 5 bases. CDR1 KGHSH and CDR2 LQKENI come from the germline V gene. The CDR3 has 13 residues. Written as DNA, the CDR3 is TGTGCCAGCTCTCCTCCCGGGGGGGAGACCCAGTACTTC. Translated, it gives CASSPPGGETQYF.

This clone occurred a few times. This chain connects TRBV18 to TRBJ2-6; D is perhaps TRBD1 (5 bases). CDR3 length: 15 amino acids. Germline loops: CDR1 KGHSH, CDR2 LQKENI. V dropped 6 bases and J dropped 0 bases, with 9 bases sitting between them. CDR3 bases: TGTGCCAGCTCGGACACTCGCTCTGGGGCCAACGTCCTGACTTTC. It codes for CASSDTRSGANVLTF.

As DNA, the CDR3 is TGTGCCAGCACCAGGGCTTCCTACTCTGGAAACACCATATATTTT. It encodes CASTRASYSGNTIYF. The gene calls are TRBV30 and TRBJ1-3; D might be TRBD1 (5 bases). Trimming took 8 bases from V and 0 from J, leaving 17 bases between them. The V gene's germline CDR1 is GTSNPN and CDR2 SVGIG (reference sequence). The CDR3 covers 15 residues.

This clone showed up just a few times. The CDR3 protein is CSARQGLAFF. The CDR3 region has the DNA TGCAGTGCTAGACAGGGGCTCGCTTTCTTT. The chain carries TRBV20-1 and TRBJ1-1; perhaps TRBD1 as D (6 bases). There are 10 residues in the CDR3. V lost 2 bases to trimming and J lost 11 bases, with 9 bases between them. Germline V lookup: CDR1 DFQATT, CDR2 SNEGSKA (reference sequence).